This T cell receptor beta chain was retrieved from a study of naive and memory T cell subsets (dated by TCRdb to 2017 to 2019). In terms of the full investigation: In the figure summarizing the skin biopsy and whole blood samples, approximately 10 blood donors, 7 tuberculin skin test biopsies and 3 saline control biopsies were reported. PCR2 was typically run as a SYBR Green qPCR and stopped at a set threshold, although low-input samples could use end-point PCR of around 6 cycles instead.

For whole blood analysis, approximately 2.7 ml of peripheral blood was drawn from adult healthy volunteers into Tempus tubes, and RNA was extracted according to the manufacturer's instructions. A robust, sensitive protocol for the amplification, sequencing and analysis of TCRs was described in the study, in which 3' ligation of a UMI-containing oligonucleotide to TCR cDNA was used. Total RNA was used without cell sorting and was treated with RQ1 DNase before reverse transcription, with a target input of about 1 to 1,100 ng. To check how robust the pipeline was in samples where T cells make up a minority population, libraries were built from skin biopsies and whole blood. This clonotype was observed many times. There is no known antigen for this receptor. Base qualities are not recorded, but no much larger clone differs from it by a single base. Libraries were made using 5' RACE. TCR RNA was reverse transcribed with SuperScript IV using alpha and beta constant region primers for the blood and skin samples. The ligated cDNA was amplified by four rounds of PCR, in which nested alpha and beta constant region primers were used together with the SP2 primer. An oligonucleotide carrying the Illumina SP2 primer and a UMI was ligated to the 3' end of the cDNA by means of T4 RNA ligase 1. To prevent hairpin formation, the 12-nucleotide UMI was made up of two random hexamers with an eight-base spacer between them. From the second PCR onward, TCR alpha and beta chain libraries were processed separately and dual indexed for multiplexing. After pooling, the indexed libraries were analyzed by capillary electrophoresis and sequenced on either an Illumina MiSeq or NextSeq. Libraries were spiked with PhiX DNA at roughly 4.5-7% so that base diversity was increased and cluster recognition was improved. The paper's data handling went like this. Demultiplexor took UMIs from read 2, joined the UMIs to the TCR sequence from read 1, and separated reads according to sample indices. Decombinator identified V and J genes and V-J junctions and gave each TCR a five-part identifier that included V and J deletions. UMIs were used by Collapsinator to correct sequencing errors and PCR amplification heterogeneity, so that a UMI-based abundance was obtained for each TCR. CDR3Translator turned identifiers into nucleotide sequence, translated that sequence into amino acids, and pulled out CDR3 regions based on terminal motifs. Error-corrected alpha and beta TCR counts from blood and skin were compared after normalization to input RNA amount. TCRdb took the public reads, trimmed them with fastp at Q25, ran MiXCR for clone calling and kept in-frame beta chains. CDR3 protein sequences are deduplicated, and each keeps its most common genes and DNA. The V and J calls shown here were made by TCRdb, not taken from the authors' results. This sample lists tens of thousands of distinct CDR3 sequences; about 4% were detected once. The ten largest clones add up to approximately 7.8% of the sample.

Trimming costs V 3 bases and J 6 bases, and their ends lie 13 bases apart. CDR1 KGHSH and CDR2 LQKENI were looked up in the germline V gene. The CDR3 covers 14 residues, taking in both the cysteine and the phenylalanine. Kept here is only the CDR3 DNA, which spans 42 bases and is read in frame from base 1. Results and caveats for the whole study, not just this receptor: The potential sensitivity of the RNA-based method to TCR transcript changes with T cell activation and differentiation was acknowledged.

The TCR was taken from a male donor in good health. This chain joins TRBV18 to TRBJ2-3, with TRBD2 as a weak D call on 5 bases. The CDR3 region has the sequence CASSPTGMSDTQYF. The DNA sequence is given as TGTGCCAGCTCACCCACGGGGATGTCGGATACGCAGTATTTT.